The sequence of this TCR beta chain was determined in a study of shared clonotypes between healthy human individuals. CD45RO-negative cells were positively selected for CCR7, leaving out terminally differentiated effector memory CD45RA+ cells. This clone was observed a single time. Antigen: not known. The protocol was immunoSEQ multiplex PCR, while the TCRdb copy is restricted to in-frame clones and leaves out a portion. The sample holds around 2.1 million clones; roughly 91% are singletons and the top ten take approximately 1.7%. Germline V gene lookup returns CDR1 SGHRS and CDR2 YFSETQ. The CDR3 has 16 residues. With 0 bases removed from V and 4 bases from J, the gap between germline ends came to 16 bases. General observations from the study: Clonotypes shared by all four sorted-subset donors had higher generation probabilities than non-shared clonotypes. Incomplete sequencing of sorted subsets was indicated by rarefaction despite large depth.

The sequence came from a man younger than 35 in good health. Some clones in this sample may be carry-over from other donors' samples. The sample was naive CD8+ T cells from PBMCs. The chain joins TRBV5-1 to TRBJ2-5; D gene ambiguous. As DNA, the CDR3 is TGCGCCAGCAGCTTGGCGCAGGCCTTATGGGGAGAGACCCAGTACTTC. Protein: CASSLAQALWGETQYF.